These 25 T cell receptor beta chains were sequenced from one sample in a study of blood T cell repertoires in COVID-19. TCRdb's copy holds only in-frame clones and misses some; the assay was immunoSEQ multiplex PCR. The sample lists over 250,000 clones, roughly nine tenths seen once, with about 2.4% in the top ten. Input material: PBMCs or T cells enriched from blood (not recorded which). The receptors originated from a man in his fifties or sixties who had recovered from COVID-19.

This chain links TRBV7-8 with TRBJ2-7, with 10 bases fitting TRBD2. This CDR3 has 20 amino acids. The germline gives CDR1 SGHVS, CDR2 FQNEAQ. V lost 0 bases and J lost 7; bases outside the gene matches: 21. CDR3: CASSLALRSISGRFLREQYF. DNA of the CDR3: TGTGCCAGCAGCTTAGCGCTCCGGTCCATTAGCGGGAGGTTCCTGAGGGAGCAGTACTTC.

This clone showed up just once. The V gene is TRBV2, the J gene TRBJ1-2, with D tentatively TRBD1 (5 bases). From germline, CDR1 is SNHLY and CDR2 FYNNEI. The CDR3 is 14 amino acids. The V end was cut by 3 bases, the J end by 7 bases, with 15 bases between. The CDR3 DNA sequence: TGTGCCAGCAGTGAGGTCCTAGGGGCGAGTGGCTACACCTTC. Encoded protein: CASSEVLGASGYTF. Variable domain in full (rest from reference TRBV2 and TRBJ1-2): EPEVTQTPSHQVTQMGQEVILRCVPISNHLYFYWYRQILGQKVEFLVSFYNNEISEKSEIFDDQFSVERPDGSNFTLKIRSTKLEDSAMYFCASSEVLGASGYTFGSGTRLTVV.

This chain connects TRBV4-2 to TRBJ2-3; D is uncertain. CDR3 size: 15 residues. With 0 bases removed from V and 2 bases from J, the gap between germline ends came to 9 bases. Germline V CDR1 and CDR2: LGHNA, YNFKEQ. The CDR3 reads CASSQEIANTDTQYF. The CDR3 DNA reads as TGTGCCAGCAGCCAAGAGATAGCTAACACAGATACGCAGTATTTT.

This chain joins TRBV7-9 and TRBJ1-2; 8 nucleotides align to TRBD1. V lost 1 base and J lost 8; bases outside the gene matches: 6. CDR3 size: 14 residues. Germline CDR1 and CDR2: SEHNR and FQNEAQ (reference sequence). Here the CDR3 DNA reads TGTGCCAGCAGCTTAGTGACAGGGGACGGCGGCTACACCTTC. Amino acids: CASSLVTGDGGYTF.

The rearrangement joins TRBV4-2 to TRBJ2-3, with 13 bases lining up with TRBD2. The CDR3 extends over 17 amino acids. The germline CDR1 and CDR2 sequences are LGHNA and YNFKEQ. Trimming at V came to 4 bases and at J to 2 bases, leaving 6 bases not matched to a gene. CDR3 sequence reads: CASSRRLAGGLTDTQYF. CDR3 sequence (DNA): TGTGCCAGCAGCCGACGACTAGCGGGGGGCCTCACAGATACGCAGTATTTT.

In DNA, the CDR3 is TGTGCCAGCAGCTTAATCGGGGGGGGGCCGGGTACGCAGTATTTT. Translation gives CASSLIGGGPGTQYF. The chain couples TRBV7-2 to TRBJ2-3; 8 bases map to TRBD2. The CDR3 contains 15 residues. Germline CDR1 reads SGHTA; CDR2 reads FQGNSA. Unmatched junction bases numbered 9, after V lost 2 bases and J lost 8 bases.

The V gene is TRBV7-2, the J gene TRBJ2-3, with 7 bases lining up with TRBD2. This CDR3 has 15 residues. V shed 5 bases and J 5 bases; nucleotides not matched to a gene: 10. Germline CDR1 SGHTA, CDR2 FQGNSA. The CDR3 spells CASSRPGLPLDTQYF. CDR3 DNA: TGTGCCAGCAGCAGACCGGGACTACCTCTAGATACGCAGTATTTT.

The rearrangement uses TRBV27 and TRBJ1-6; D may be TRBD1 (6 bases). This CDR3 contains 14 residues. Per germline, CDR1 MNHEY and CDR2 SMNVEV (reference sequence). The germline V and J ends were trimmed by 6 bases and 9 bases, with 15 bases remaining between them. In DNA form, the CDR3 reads TGTGCCAGCAGCAAGAACAGGGTGGCTTCACCCCTCCACTTT. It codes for CASSKNRVASPLHF.

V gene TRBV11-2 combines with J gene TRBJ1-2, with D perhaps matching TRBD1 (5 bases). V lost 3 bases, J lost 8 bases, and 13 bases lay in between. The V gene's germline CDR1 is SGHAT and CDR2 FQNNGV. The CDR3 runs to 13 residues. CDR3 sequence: CASSFQGAQGYTF. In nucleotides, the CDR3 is TGTGCCAGCAGCTTTCAAGGGGCACAAGGCTACACCTTC. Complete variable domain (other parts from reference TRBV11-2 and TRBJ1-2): EAGVAQSPRYKIIEKRQSVAFWCNPISGHATLYWYQQILGQGPKLLIQFQNNGVVDDSQLPKDRFSAERLKGVDSTLKIQPAKLEDSAVYLCASSFQGAQGYTFGSGTRLTVV.

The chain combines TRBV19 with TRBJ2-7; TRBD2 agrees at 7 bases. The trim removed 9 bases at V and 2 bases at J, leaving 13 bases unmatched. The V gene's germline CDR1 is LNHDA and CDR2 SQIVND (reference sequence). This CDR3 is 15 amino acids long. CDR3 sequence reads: CASRRGVNQAYEQYF. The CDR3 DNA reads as TGTGCCAGCCGACGGGGGGTTAATCAGGCCTACGAGCAGTACTTC.

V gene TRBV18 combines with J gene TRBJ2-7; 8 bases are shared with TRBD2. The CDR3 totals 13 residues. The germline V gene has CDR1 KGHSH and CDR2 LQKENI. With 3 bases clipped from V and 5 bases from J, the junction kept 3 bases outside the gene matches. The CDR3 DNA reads TGTGCCAGCTCACCCACCGGGGGGGACGAGCAGTACTTC. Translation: CASSPTGGDEQYF.

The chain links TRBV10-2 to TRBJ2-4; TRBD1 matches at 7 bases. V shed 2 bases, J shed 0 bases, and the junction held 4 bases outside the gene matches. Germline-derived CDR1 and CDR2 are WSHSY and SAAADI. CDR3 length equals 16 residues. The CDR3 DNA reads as TGCGCCAGCAGTGAGGGGACAGAGCTAGCCAAAAACATTCAGTACTTC. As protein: CASSEGTELAKNIQYF.

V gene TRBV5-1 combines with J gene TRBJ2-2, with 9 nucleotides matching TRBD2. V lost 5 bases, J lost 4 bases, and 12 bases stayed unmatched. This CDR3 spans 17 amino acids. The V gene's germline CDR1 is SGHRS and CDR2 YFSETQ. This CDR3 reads CASSTAGGPVGTGELFF. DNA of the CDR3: TGCGCCAGCAGTACTGCGGGAGGGCCGGTGGGCACCGGGGAGCTGTTTTTT.

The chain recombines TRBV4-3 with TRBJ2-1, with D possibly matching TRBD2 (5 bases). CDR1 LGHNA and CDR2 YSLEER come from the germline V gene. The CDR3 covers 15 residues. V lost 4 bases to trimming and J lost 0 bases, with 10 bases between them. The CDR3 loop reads CASSPGISSYNEQFF. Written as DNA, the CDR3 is TGCGCCAGCAGCCCCGGGATTAGCTCCTACAATGAGCAGTTCTTC.

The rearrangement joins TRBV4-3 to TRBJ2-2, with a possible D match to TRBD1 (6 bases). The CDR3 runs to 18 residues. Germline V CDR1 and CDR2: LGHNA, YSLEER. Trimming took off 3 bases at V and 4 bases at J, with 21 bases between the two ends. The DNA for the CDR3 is TGCGCCAGCAGCCAGGGATTCTTCGGGACACGTGGCACCGGGGAGCTGTTTTTT. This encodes CASSQGFFGTRGTGELFF.

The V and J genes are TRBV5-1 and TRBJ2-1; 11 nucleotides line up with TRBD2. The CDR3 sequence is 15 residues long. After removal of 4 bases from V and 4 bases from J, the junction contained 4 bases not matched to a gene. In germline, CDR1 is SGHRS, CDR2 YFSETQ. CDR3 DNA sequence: TGCGCCAGCAGCATTGGACTAGCGGGTTACAATGAGCAGTTCTTC. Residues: CASSIGLAGYNEQFF.

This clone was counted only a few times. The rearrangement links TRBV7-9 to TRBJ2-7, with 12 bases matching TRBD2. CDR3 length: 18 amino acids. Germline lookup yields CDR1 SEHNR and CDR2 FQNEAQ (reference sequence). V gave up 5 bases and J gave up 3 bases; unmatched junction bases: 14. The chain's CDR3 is CASSKTSGSNPLLYEQYF. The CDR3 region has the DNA TGTGCCAGCAGCAAGACTAGCGGGAGCAATCCATTGCTCTACGAGCAGTACTTC.

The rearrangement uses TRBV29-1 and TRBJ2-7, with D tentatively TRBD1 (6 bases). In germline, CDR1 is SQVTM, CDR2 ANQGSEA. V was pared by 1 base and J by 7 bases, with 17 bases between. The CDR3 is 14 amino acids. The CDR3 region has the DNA TGCAGCGTTGAAGTGGCAGGGGCGAGTAGGGAGCAGTACTTC. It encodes CSVEVAGASREQYF.

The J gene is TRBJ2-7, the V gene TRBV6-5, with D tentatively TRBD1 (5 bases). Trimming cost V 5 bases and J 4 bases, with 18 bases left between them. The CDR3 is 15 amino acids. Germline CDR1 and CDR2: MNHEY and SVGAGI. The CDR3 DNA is TGTGCCAGCAGTCGCGTTTCCGACAGCGCTTACGAGCAGTACTTC. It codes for CASSRVSDSAYEQYF.

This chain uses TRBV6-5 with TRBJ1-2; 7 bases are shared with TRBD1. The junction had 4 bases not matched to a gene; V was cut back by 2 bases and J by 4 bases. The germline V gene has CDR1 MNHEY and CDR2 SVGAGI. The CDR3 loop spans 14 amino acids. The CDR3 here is CASSYRWDSYGYTF. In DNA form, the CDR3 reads TGTGCCAGCAGTTACCGGTGGGACAGCTATGGCTACACCTTC.

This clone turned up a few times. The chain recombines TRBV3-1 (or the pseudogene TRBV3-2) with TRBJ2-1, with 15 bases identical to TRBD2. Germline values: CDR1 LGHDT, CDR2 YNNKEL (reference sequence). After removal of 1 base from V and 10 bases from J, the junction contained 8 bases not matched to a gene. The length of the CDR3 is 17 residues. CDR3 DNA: TGTGCCAGCAGCCAAGGTACCTCCGGGACTAGCGGGAGGGAGCAGTTCTTC. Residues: CASSQGTSGTSGREQFF.

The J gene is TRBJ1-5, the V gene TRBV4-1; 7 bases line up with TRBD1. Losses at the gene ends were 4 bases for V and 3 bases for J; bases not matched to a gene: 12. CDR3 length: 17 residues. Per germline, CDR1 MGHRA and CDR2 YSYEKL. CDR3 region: CASSLQIQGSSNQPQHF. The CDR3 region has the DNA TGCGCCAGCAGCCTTCAAATACAGGGGTCCTCCAATCAGCCCCAGCATTTT.

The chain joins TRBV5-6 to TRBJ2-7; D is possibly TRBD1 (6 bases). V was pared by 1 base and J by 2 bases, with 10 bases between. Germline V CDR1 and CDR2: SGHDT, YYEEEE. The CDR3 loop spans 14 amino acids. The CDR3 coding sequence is TGTGCCAGCAGCTTGAGAGGACAGACCTACGAGCAGTACTTC. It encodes CASSLRGQTYEQYF.

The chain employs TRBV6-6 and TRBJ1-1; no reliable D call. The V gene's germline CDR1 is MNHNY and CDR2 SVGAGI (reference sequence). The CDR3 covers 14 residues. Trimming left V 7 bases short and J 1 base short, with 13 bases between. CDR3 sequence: CASTSIRENTEAFF. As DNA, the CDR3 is TGTGCCAGCACCTCCATTCGGGAGAACACTGAAGCTTTCTTT.

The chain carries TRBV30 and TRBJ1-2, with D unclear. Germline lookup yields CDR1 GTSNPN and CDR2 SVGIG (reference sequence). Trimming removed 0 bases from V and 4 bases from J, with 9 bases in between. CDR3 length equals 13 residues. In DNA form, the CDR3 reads TGTGCCTGGAGTGTGGGCGGGGTCTATGGCTACACCTTC. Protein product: CAWSVGGVYGYTF.